This is a list of T cell receptor beta chains from one sample in a study of glioma-infiltrating T cells after dendritic cell vaccination. Generated by immunoSEQ multiplex PCR, the TCRdb table keeps only in-frame clones and is missing some. The sample holds 85,000 to 95,000 clones; around 86% are singletons and the top ten take around 16%. Sequenced material: blood, taken before dendritic cell vaccination. The receptors were sampled from a human donor with glioblastoma. The CDR3 runs from the conserved cysteine through the conserved F or W. D genes are given only for firm matches. Expanded clones get a size class; other rows say once, few or many, or leave the size out.

CDR3 length: 17; V gene: TRBV28; D gene: .; J gene: TRBJ2-1; clone size: .; CDR3 protein: CASSPGGSQGNYNEQFF; CDR3 DNA: TGTGCCAGCAGCCCCGGCGGGAGTCAGGGGAACTACAATGAGCAGTTCTTC
CDR3 length: 14; V gene: TRBV23-1; D gene: .; J gene: TRBJ1-6; clone size: .; CDR3 protein: CASSRGTDNSPLHF; CDR3 DNA: TGCGCCAGCAGTCGCGGGACGGACAATTCACCCCTCCACTTT
CDR3 length: 14; V gene: TRBV6-1; D gene: TRBD1; J gene: TRBJ2-7; clone size: .; CDR3 protein: CASSGSWDSYEQYF; CDR3 DNA: TGTGCCAGCAGTGGTTCGTGGGACAGCTACGAGCAGTACTTC
CDR3 length: 14; V gene: TRBV10-3; D gene: .; J gene: TRBJ2-7; clone size: .; CDR3 protein: CAISEFVGSGEQYF; CDR3 DNA: TGTGCCATCAGTGAGTTCGTGGGTTCAGGCGAGCAGTACTTC
CDR3 length: 14; V gene: TRBV29-1; D gene: .; J gene: TRBJ1-2; clone size: once; CDR3 protein: CSAPVGGSWDGYTF; CDR3 DNA: TGCAGCGCCCCGGTCGGCGGCTCCTGGGATGGCTACACCTTC
CDR3 length: 14; V gene: TRBV4-3; D gene: .; J gene: TRBJ2-1; clone size: .; CDR3 protein: CASSQDSTDNEQFF; CDR3 DNA: TGCGCCAGCAGCCAAGACTCTACAGACAATGAGCAGTTCTTC
CDR3 length: 12; V gene: TRBV2; D gene: .; J gene: TRBJ1-6; clone size: few; CDR3 protein: CASSATAGPLHF; CDR3 DNA: TGTGCCAGCAGTGCAACAGCAGGGCCCCTCCACTTT
CDR3 length: 13; V gene: TRBV13; D gene: .; J gene: TRBJ2-7; clone size: .; CDR3 protein: CASSIKVRNEQYF; CDR3 DNA: TGTGCCAGCAGCATTAAGGTGAGGAACGAGCAGTACTTC
CDR3 length: 16; V gene: TRBV7-3; D gene: .; J gene: TRBJ2-2; clone size: .; CDR3 protein: CASSLNPYPNTGELFF; CDR3 DNA: TGTGCCAGCAGCTTAAATCCCTACCCAAACACCGGGGAGCTGTTTTTT
CDR3 length: 14; V gene: TRBV6-1; D gene: .; J gene: TRBJ2-4; clone size: .; CDR3 protein: CASRQDIAKNIQYF; CDR3 DNA: TGTGCCAGCCGACAGGATATAGCCAAAAACATTCAGTACTTC
CDR3 length: 16; V gene: TRBV5-1; D gene: TRBD2; J gene: TRBJ2-1; clone size: .; CDR3 protein: CASSLGGRSSYNEQFF; CDR3 DNA: TGCGCCAGCAGCTTGGGCGGGAGGTCTTCCTACAATGAGCAGTTCTTC
CDR3 length: 14; V gene: TRBV14; D gene: .; J gene: TRBJ2-7; clone size: .; CDR3 protein: CASSRLARTYEQYF; CDR3 DNA: TGTGCCAGCAGCCGTCTAGCGAGAACCTACGAGCAGTACTTC
CDR3 length: 15; V gene: TRBV11-3; D gene: .; J gene: TRBJ2-1; clone size: .; CDR3 protein: CASSLSGGTYNEQFF; CDR3 DNA: TGTGCCAGCAGCTTATCTGGCGGGACCTACAATGAGCAGTTCTTC
CDR3 length: 13; V gene: TRBV6-5; D gene: .; J gene: TRBJ1-5; clone size: once; CDR3 protein: CASSYSRVQPQHF; CDR3 DNA: TGTGCCAGCAGTTATTCCAGGGTTCAGCCCCAGCATTTT
CDR3 length: 13; V gene: TRBV7-6; D gene: .; J gene: TRBJ2-7; clone size: .; CDR3 protein: CASSLGNSYEQYF; CDR3 DNA: TGTGCCAGCAGCTTAGGTAACAGTTACGAGCAGTACTTC
CDR3 length: 21; V gene: TRBV9; D gene: .; J gene: TRBJ2-2; clone size: .; CDR3 protein: CASSLRGPLQRPPTNTGELFF; CDR3 DNA: TGTGCCAGCAGCCTGAGAGGGCCTCTACAAAGACCCCCCACGAACACCGGGGAGCTGTTTTTT
CDR3 length: 14; V gene: TRBV6-5; D gene: .; J gene: TRBJ1-1; clone size: .; CDR3 protein: CASTTPPGNTEAFF; CDR3 DNA: TGTGCCAGCACCACGCCCCCGGGGAACACTGAAGCTTTCTTT
CDR3 length: 15; V gene: TRBV6-1; D gene: .; J gene: TRBJ2-1; clone size: .; CDR3 protein: CASTTPRQVYNEQFF; CDR3 DNA: TGTGCCAGCACCACCCCAAGACAGGTTTACAATGAGCAGTTCTTC
CDR3 length: 14; V gene: TRBV28; D gene: TRBD2; J gene: TRBJ2-3; clone size: once; CDR3 protein: CASSREGDTDTQYF; CDR3 DNA: TGTGCCAGCAGCCGGGAGGGCGATACAGATACGCAGTATTTT
CDR3 length: 13; V gene: TRBV9; D gene: TRBD1; J gene: TRBJ1-6; clone size: .; CDR3 protein: CASTRGERSPLHF; CDR3 DNA: TGTGCCAGCACCAGGGGGGAGCGTTCACCCCTCCACTTT
CDR3 length: 14; V gene: TRBV7-3; D gene: TRBD1; J gene: TRBJ2-5; clone size: .; CDR3 protein: CASSLKGAGETQYF; CDR3 DNA: TGTGCCAGCAGCTTAAAGGGGGCAGGGGAGACCCAGTACTTC
CDR3 length: 15; V gene: TRBV11-1; D gene: TRBD2; J gene: TRBJ2-7; clone size: large; CDR3 protein: CASSPTSDSSYEQYF; CDR3 DNA: TGTGCCAGCAGCCCAACTAGCGACAGCTCCTACGAGCAGTACTTC
CDR3 length: 15; V gene: TRBV6-5; D gene: TRBD1; J gene: TRBJ1-5; clone size: .; CDR3 protein: CASSYSRQGGQPQHF; CDR3 DNA: TGTGCCAGCAGTTACTCGCGACAGGGTGGTCAGCCCCAGCATTTT
CDR3 length: 14; V gene: TRBV19; D gene: .; J gene: TRBJ2-7; clone size: .; CDR3 protein: CASSAMGGTKAQYF; CDR3 DNA: TGTGCCAGTAGCGCGATGGGAGGTACCAAAGCACAGTACTTC
CDR3 length: 14; V gene: TRBV27; D gene: .; J gene: TRBJ1-2; clone size: .; CDR3 protein: CASSLDSANYGYTF; CDR3 DNA: TGTGCCAGCAGTTTAGATTCAGCTAACTATGGCTACACCTTC
CDR3 length: 15; V gene: TRBV7-2; D gene: TRBD2; J gene: TRBJ2-4; clone size: .; CDR3 protein: CASSPVASGGNIQYF; CDR3 DNA: TGTGCCAGCAGCCCGGTGGCTAGCGGGGGAAACATTCAGTACTTC
CDR3 length: 15; V gene: TRBV4-1; D gene: TRBD1; J gene: TRBJ2-3; clone size: .; CDR3 protein: CASSQHRDRQDTQYF; CDR3 DNA: TGCGCCAGCAGCCAACACCGGGACAGACAAGATACGCAGTATTTT
CDR3 length: 13; V gene: TRBV6-5; D gene: TRBD1; J gene: TRBJ2-7; clone size: many; CDR3 protein: CASSTGTENEQYF; CDR3 DNA: TGTGCCAGCAGTACCGGGACAGAAAACGAGCAGTACTTC
CDR3 length: 15; V gene: TRBV6-1; D gene: TRBD1; J gene: TRBJ1-2; clone size: .; CDR3 protein: CASRYGTGGSDGYTF; CDR3 DNA: TGTGCCAGCAGGTACGGGACAGGGGGGTCCGATGGCTACACCTTC
CDR3 length: 16; V gene: TRBV6-5; D gene: .; J gene: TRBJ2-7; clone size: .; CDR3 protein: CASSYSNRLGTYEQYF; CDR3 DNA: TGTGCCAGCAGTTACTCTAACAGGCTAGGGACCTACGAGCAGTACTTC
CDR3 length: 15; V gene: TRBV4-2; D gene: .; J gene: TRBJ2-2; clone size: .; CDR3 protein: CASSQVGRSTGELFF; CDR3 DNA: TGTGCCAGCAGCCAAGTCGGGAGAAGTACCGGGGAGCTGTTTTTT
CDR3 length: 14; V gene: TRBV7-2; D gene: TRBD1; J gene: TRBJ1-1; clone size: .; CDR3 protein: CASSSRTGYTEAFF; CDR3 DNA: TGTGCCAGCAGCTCCCGGACAGGATACACTGAAGCTTTCTTT
CDR3 length: 14; V gene: TRBV7-8; D gene: .; J gene: TRBJ1-1; clone size: .; CDR3 protein: CASSSREGNTEAFF; CDR3 DNA: TGTGCCAGCAGCTCCAGGGAAGGGAACACTGAAGCTTTCTTT
CDR3 length: 14; V gene: TRBV6-5; D gene: TRBD1; J gene: TRBJ1-6; clone size: .; CDR3 protein: CASSEGTGGSPLHF; CDR3 DNA: TGTGCCTCCTCGGAAGGGACAGGGGGTTCACCCCTCCACTTT
CDR3 length: 15; V gene: TRBV7-9; D gene: TRBD1; J gene: TRBJ1-2; clone size: .; CDR3 protein: CASSARQGINYGYTF; CDR3 DNA: TGTGCCAGCAGCGCCAGACAGGGGATCAACTATGGCTACACCTTC
CDR3 length: 14; V gene: TRBV7-7; D gene: TRBD1; J gene: TRBJ2-7; clone size: .; CDR3 protein: CASSLRQGSYEQYF; CDR3 DNA: TGTGCCAGCAGCTTAAGACAGGGCTCCTACGAGCAGTACTTC
CDR3 length: 13; V gene: TRBV19; D gene: TRBD1; J gene: TRBJ1-2; clone size: .; CDR3 protein: CASSITGDRGYTF; CDR3 DNA: TGTGCCAGTAGTATCACAGGGGATCGCGGCTACACCTTC
CDR3 length: 14; V gene: TRBV7-2; D gene: .; J gene: TRBJ1-1; clone size: .; CDR3 protein: CASSLVEGNTEAFF; CDR3 DNA: TGTGCCAGCAGCTTAGTTGAGGGGAACACTGAAGCTTTCTTT
CDR3 length: 15; V gene: TRBV7-2; D gene: TRBD1; J gene: TRBJ1-2; clone size: .; CDR3 protein: CASSSTRDRVFGYTF; CDR3 DNA: TGTGCCAGCAGCTCAACCCGGGACAGGGTGTTCGGCTACACCTTC
CDR3 length: 13; V gene: TRBV7-9; D gene: .; J gene: TRBJ2-6; clone size: .; CDR3 protein: CAIRDSGANVLTF; CDR3 DNA: TGTGCCATCCGGGACTCTGGGGCCAACGTCCTGACTTTC
CDR3 length: 13; V gene: TRBV29-1; D gene: TRBD1; J gene: TRBJ1-1; clone size: .; CDR3 protein: CSVKRGGSAEAFF; CDR3 DNA: TGCAGCGTCAAGCGAGGGGGCTCGGCTGAAGCTTTCTTT
CDR3 length: 13; V gene: TRBV7-6; D gene: .; J gene: TRBJ2-4; clone size: .; CDR3 protein: CASSSRQGNIQYF; CDR3 DNA: TGTGCCAGCAGCTCCCGCCAGGGGAACATTCAGTACTTC
CDR3 length: 14; V gene: TRBV6-1; D gene: .; J gene: TRBJ2-3; clone size: few; CDR3 protein: CASNKNSPTDTQYF; CDR3 DNA: TGTGCCAGCAATAAGAACTCCCCCACAGATACGCAGTATTTT
CDR3 length: 10; V gene: TRBV6-5; D gene: .; J gene: TRBJ2-7; clone size: .; CDR3 protein: CATYRDEQYF; CDR3 DNA: TGTGCCACCTATCGGGACGAGCAGTACTTC
CDR3 length: 17; V gene: TRBV25-1; D gene: TRBD1; J gene: TRBJ2-2; clone size: .; CDR3 protein: CASSENRGIPNTGELFF; CDR3 DNA: TGTGCCAGCAGTGAAAACAGGGGAATTCCGAACACCGGGGAGCTGTTTTTT
CDR3 length: 13; V gene: TRBV2; D gene: .; J gene: TRBJ2-5; clone size: .; CDR3 protein: CASRFTEKETQYF; CDR3 DNA: TGTGCCAGCAGGTTCACAGAGAAAGAGACCCAGTACTTC
CDR3 length: 11; V gene: TRBV20-1; D gene: TRBD1; J gene: TRBJ1-1; clone size: .; CDR3 protein: CSGDREAEAFF; CDR3 DNA: TGCAGTGGGGACAGGGAAGCTGAAGCTTTCTTT
CDR3 length: 16; V gene: TRBV9; D gene: TRBD2; J gene: TRBJ2-3; clone size: .; CDR3 protein: CASSVETSGTSDTQYF; CDR3 DNA: TGTGCCAGCAGCGTAGAGACTAGCGGGACCTCAGATACGCAGTATTTT
CDR3 length: 14; V gene: TRBV5-5; D gene: .; J gene: TRBJ2-2; clone size: few; CDR3 protein: CASSHIEDPGELFF; CDR3 DNA: TGCGCCAGCAGCCACATTGAGGATCCCGGGGAGCTGTTTTTT
CDR3 length: 12; V gene: TRBV2; D gene: .; J gene: TRBJ2-2; clone size: .; CDR3 protein: CASSYRVGELFF; CDR3 DNA: TGTGCCAGCAGTTACAGGGTCGGGGAGCTGTTTTTT
CDR3 length: 17; V gene: TRBV5-1; D gene: TRBD2; J gene: TRBJ2-1; clone size: few; CDR3 protein: CASSSGLAGYGDNEQFF; CDR3 DNA: TGCGCCAGCAGTTCGGGACTAGCGGGGTACGGGGACAATGAGCAGTTCTTC
CDR3 length: 15; V gene: TRBV29-1; D gene: TRBD1; J gene: TRBJ1-5; clone size: .; CDR3 protein: CSATYGTGGGQPQHF; CDR3 DNA: TGCAGCGCAACCTACGGGACAGGGGGCGGTCAGCCCCAGCATTTT
CDR3 length: 16; V gene: TRBV7-9; D gene: TRBD1; J gene: TRBJ2-5; clone size: .; CDR3 protein: CASSASPGQGFQTQYF; CDR3 DNA: TGTGCCAGCAGCGCATCTCCGGGACAGGGGTTTCAGACCCAGTACTTC
CDR3 length: 14; V gene: TRBV6-9; D gene: TRBD1; J gene: TRBJ1-4; clone size: few; CDR3 protein: CARRDRRTNEKLFF; CDR3 DNA: TGTGCCAGGAGGGACAGGCGCACTAATGAAAAACTGTTTTTT
CDR3 length: 13; V gene: TRBV7-9; D gene: TRBD2; J gene: TRBJ2-7; clone size: .; CDR3 protein: CASSPTRGEEQYF; CDR3 DNA: TGTGCCAGCAGTCCAACGCGGGGGGAAGAGCAGTACTTC
CDR3 length: 15; V gene: TRBV9; D gene: .; J gene: TRBJ2-3; clone size: .; CDR3 protein: CASSVARTAGDTQYF; CDR3 DNA: TGTGCCAGCAGCGTAGCTAGGACAGCAGGAGATACGCAGTATTTT
CDR3 length: 13; V gene: TRBV19; D gene: .; J gene: TRBJ1-1; clone size: once; CDR3 protein: CASRVTVNTEAFF; CDR3 DNA: TGTGCCAGTAGGGTAACAGTAAACACTGAAGCTTTCTTT